This TCR beta chain was recovered during a study of vaccination effects on CD4 cells after COVID-19. Concerning this clone: The antigen is not known.

Antigen-specific CD4+ T cells were expanded with viral peptide pools in the ViraFEST assay before sequencing. Cells that had been cultured for less than eleven days were the source of isolated CD4+ T cells. The person was diagnosed with PCR-confirmed SARS-CoV-2 infection between March and December 2020. For each well, 1.5 million to 2 million PBMC were cultured with 10 IU/ml IL-2 and approximately 10 ug/ml peptides. The table came from immunoSEQ multiplex PCR; TCRdb's copy has only in-frame clones and leaves some out. This sample has about 27,000 clones, with roughly 71% found just once. Study conclusions and caveats: Sampling in the study covered few convalescent patients and included no early post-infection timepoints. After vaccination, at late timepoints, clones induced by infection and by vaccine contracted markedly.

The CDR3 has 16 amino acids. This specimen was CD4+ T cells from PBMCs cultured with SARS-CoV-2 spike peptides, taken before COVID-19 vaccination. The chain has TRBV1 and TRBJ2-1; the table's TRBD2 call for D was not verified on the DNA. TRBV1 is designated a pseudogene. The sequence came from a human donor who had a prior SARS-CoV-2 infection. CDR3 DNA: TGCACCAGCAGCCAGTCTAGCGCGGGCTCCTACAATGAGCAGTTCTTC. This translates into CTSSQSSAGSYNEQFF.